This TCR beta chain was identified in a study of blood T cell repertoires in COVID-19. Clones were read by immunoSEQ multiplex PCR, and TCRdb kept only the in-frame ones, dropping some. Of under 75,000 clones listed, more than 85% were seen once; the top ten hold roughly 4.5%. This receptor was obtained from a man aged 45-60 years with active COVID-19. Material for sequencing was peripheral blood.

The CDR3 DNA reads TGTGCCAGCTCACCCGCAGGGGGCAGGGAGACCCAGTACTTC. The encoded protein is CASSPAGGRETQYF. The rearrangement uses TRBV18 and TRBJ2-5; 8 nucleotides agree with TRBD1. Germline V CDR1 and CDR2: KGHSH, LQKENI. The CDR3 is made up of 14 amino acids. J lost 5 bases, V lost 3 bases, and 5 bases had no gene match.